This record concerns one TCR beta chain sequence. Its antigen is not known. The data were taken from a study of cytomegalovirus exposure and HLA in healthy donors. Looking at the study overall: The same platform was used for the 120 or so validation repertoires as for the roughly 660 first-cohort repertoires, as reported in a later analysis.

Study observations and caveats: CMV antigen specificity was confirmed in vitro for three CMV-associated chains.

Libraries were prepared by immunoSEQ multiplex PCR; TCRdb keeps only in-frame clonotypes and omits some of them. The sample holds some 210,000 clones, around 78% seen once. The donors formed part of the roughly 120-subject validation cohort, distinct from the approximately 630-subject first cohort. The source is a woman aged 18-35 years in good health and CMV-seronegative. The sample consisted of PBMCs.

The CDR3 nucleotides read TGCGCCAGCAGCTTGGGGCCCTCCACAGGAGAAGCTTTCTTT. This sequence encodes CASSLGPSTGEAFF. The V gene is TRBV5-1, the J gene TRBJ1-1; tentative D call: TRBD1 (5 bases). This CDR3 has 14 residues. V lost 0 bases and J 8 bases, leaving 14 bases between the germline ends. Germline CDR1 is SGHRS and CDR2 is YFSETQ.